The source of this T cell receptor beta chain is a study of blood T cell repertoires in COVID-19. Study overall: The United States, Italy and Spain were the sources of the acute and convalescent COVID-19 samples. PBMCs, B-cell-depleted T cells, or T cells provided the cDNA or gDNA that made up the material.

This clone was observed once. The CDR3 is 17 residues long. In germline, CDR1 is SGHDT, CDR2 YYEEEE. V shed 1 base and J shed 1 base, with 15 bases lying between them. Original analysis: Reference gene primer amplification in the assay estimated nucleated cell counts. The protocol was immunoSEQ multiplex PCR, while the TCRdb copy is restricted to in-frame clones and leaves out a portion. V and J calls and clone size are those listed in that table; D and trimming were worked out from the DNA. The data show 95,000 to 150,000 clones, with around 88% seen just once and about 5.4% held by the top ten. The J gene is TRBJ1-5, the V gene TRBV5-6; tentatively, D is TRBD1 (5 bases). This receptor was identified in a man older than 75 with active or convalescent COVID-19. The sample consisted of peripheral blood. CDR3 in amino acids: CASSLSPGLGSNQPQHF. DNA for the CDR3: TGTGCCAGCAGCTTGTCCCCGGGACTGGGGAGCAATCAGCCCCAGCATTTT.